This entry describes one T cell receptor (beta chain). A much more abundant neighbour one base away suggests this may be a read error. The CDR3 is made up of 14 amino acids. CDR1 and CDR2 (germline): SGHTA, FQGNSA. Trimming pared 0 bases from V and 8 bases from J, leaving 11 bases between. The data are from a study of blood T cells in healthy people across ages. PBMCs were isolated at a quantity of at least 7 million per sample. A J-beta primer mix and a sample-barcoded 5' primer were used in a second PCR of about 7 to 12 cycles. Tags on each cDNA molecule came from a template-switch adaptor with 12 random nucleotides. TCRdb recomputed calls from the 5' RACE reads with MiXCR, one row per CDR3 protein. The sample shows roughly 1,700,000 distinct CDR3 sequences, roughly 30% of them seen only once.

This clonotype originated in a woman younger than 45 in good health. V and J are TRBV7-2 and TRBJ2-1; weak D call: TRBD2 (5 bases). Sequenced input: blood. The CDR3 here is CASSLASGKDEQFF. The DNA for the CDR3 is TGTGCCAGCAGCTTAGCGTCGGGGAAAGATGAGCAGTTCTTC.